These 17 T cell receptor beta chains came from one sample sequenced in a study of early T cells in non-severe SARS-CoV-2 infection. Each CDR3 protein is one row after TCRdb ran MiXCR on the 5' RACE reads. The table shows 30,000 to 45,000 distinct CDR3 sequences, with roughly 9.7% occurring only once. Sequencing was done on a sample of whole blood. These receptors were collected from an adult who was a healthcare worker with PCR-confirmed SARS-CoV-2 infection or an uninfected control (not recorded which).

This clonotype was observed many times. DNA of the CDR3: TGTGCCAGCAGCAGAAGCGGGGGGGGTTATGAGCAGTTCTTC. This codes for CASSRSGGGYEQFF. The chain links TRBV12-3 or TRBV12-4 to TRBJ2-1; TRBD2 agrees at 10 bases. V lost 6 bases, J lost 8 bases, and 7 bases stayed unmatched. This CDR3 comprises 14 residues.

This clonotype has a count of ten or more. V is TRBV18 and J is TRBJ1-2; a possible D gene is TRBD1 (5 bases). CDR3 length: 15 amino acids. Germline loops: CDR1 KGHSH, CDR2 LQKENI. The ends were cut back, 3 bases at V and 2 bases at J, with 13 bases in the middle. The CDR3 region is CASSPTRTTNYGYTF. The CDR3 DNA reads as TGTGCCAGCTCACCCACCCGGACAACCAACTATGGCTACACCTTC.

This clonotype was observed a handful of times. The chain joins TRBV12-3 or TRBV12-4 to TRBJ2-1; TRBD1 is a possible D gene (6 bases). Trimming took 2 bases from V and 12 from J, leaving 8 bases between them. CDR3 length equals 11 residues. CDR3 DNA sequence: TGTGCCAGCAGTTTACAGGGGCCGCAGTTCTTC. This translates into CASSLQGPQFF.

This clonotype has a handful of counts. This rearrangement joins TRBV29-1 to TRBJ2-5, with D unresolved. Per the germline V gene, CDR1 is SQVTM and CDR2 is ANQGSEA. The CDR3 is made up of 13 amino acids. CDR3 region: CRPPPYSQETQYF. CDR3 bases: TGCAGACCCCCCCCCTACAGTCAAGAGACCCAGTACTTC.

The chain has TRBV10-3 and TRBJ1-1; 7 nucleotides match TRBD1. The CDR3 spans 13 residues. CDR1 and CDR2 from the germline V gene are ENHRY and SYGVKD. V shed 10 bases and J 2 bases; nucleotides not matched to a gene: 7. The CDR3 here is CASSGTVNTEAFF. In DNA, the CDR3 is TGTGCCAGCTCCGGGACAGTTAACACTGAAGCTTTCTTT.

This clonotype occurred many times. The gene calls are TRBV28 and TRBJ1-4; no reliable D call. Germline V lookup: CDR1 MDHEN, CDR2 SYDVKM. The CDR3 is 15 amino acids. V gave up 3 bases and J gave up 8 bases, with 16 bases separating them. CDR3 sequence reads: CASSFAESALEKLFF. CDR3 coding DNA: TGTGCCAGCAGTTTCGCAGAGTCAGCTCTAGAAAAACTGTTTTTT.

The V gene is TRBV6-1, the J gene TRBJ2-2; possibly TRBD1 for D (6 bases). CDR1 is MNHNS, CDR2 SASEGT, per germline. V lost 5 bases and J lost 1, with 11 bases in between. The CDR3 sequence is 15 residues long. CDR3 bases: TGTGCCAGCAGTCCTACACAGGGGAACACCGGGGAGCTGTTTTTT. Translating gives CASSPTQGNTGELFF.

This clonotype has a handful of counts. The chain is built from TRBV4-1 and TRBJ2-1; the D gene is possibly TRBD1 (5 bases). This CDR3 has 13 residues. Germline-derived CDR1 and CDR2 are MGHRA and YSYEKL. With 2 bases removed from V and 7 bases from J, the gap between germline ends came to 9 bases. CDR3 sequence (DNA): TGCGCCAGCAGCCAACCTCAGGGTAATGAGCAGTTCTTC. The encoded protein is CASSQPQGNEQFF.

This clonotype has a count of ten or more. At one boundary the junction diverges from the germline segment, which might be a read error. Written as DNA, the CDR3 is TGTGCCAGCAGTTCTGGACACGGAGGGGTGAAAACTGAAGCTTTCTTT. The encoded protein is CASSSGHGGVKTEAFF. The chain is built from TRBV28 and TRBJ1-1; D is perhaps TRBD1 (5 bases). CDR1 and CDR2 from the germline V gene are MDHEN and SYDVKM. CDR3 size: 16 residues.

This clonotype has at least ten counts. This chain connects TRBV4-3 to TRBJ2-1, with no clear D. CDR1 is LGHNA, CDR2 YSLEER, per germline. The CDR3 loop spans 13 amino acids. V was cut by 2 bases and J by 2 bases, with 4 bases left in between. The CDR3 bases are TGCGCCAGCAGCCAATCGACCTACAATGAGCAGTTCTTC. Encoded protein: CASSQSTYNEQFF.

This clonotype has a count of ten or more. The chain is built from TRBV12-3 or TRBV12-4 and TRBJ2-3; D is tentatively TRBD1 or TRBD2 (5 bases each). The CDR3 loop spans 11 amino acids. V lost 10 bases to trimming and J lost 8 bases, with 13 bases between them. CDR3 coding DNA: TGTGCCACCGAGGGGTTTGGTACGCAGTATTTT. Translation gives CATEGFGTQYF.

This sequence joins TRBV6-2 or TRBV6-3 and TRBJ2-5; the D is unclear. V lost 5 bases, J lost 1 base, and 11 bases lay in between. The CDR3 has 14 residues. Germline loops: CDR1 MNHEY, CDR2 SVGEGT. In DNA, the CDR3 is TGTGCCAGCAGTCCAGCGAGTATCCAAGAGACCCAGTACTTC. Translation gives CASSPASIQETQYF.

The sample holds many counts of this clonotype. V usage is TRBV11-2 and J usage is TRBJ2-5; the D gene could be TRBD1 or TRBD2 (5 bases each). Germline V gene lookup returns CDR1 SGHAT and CDR2 FQNNGV. V was clipped by 5 bases and J by 4 bases, with 14 bases between them. The CDR3 totals 14 residues. The CDR3 sequence: CASSLTGPPETQYF. Written as DNA, the CDR3 is TGTGCCAGCAGCCTCACGGGACCCCCAGAGACCCAGTACTTC. The whole variable domain, remainder taken from reference TRBV11-2 and TRBJ2-5, is EAGVAQSPRYKIIEKRQSVAFWCNPISGHATLYWYQQILGQGPKLLIQFQNNGVVDDSQLPKDRFSAERLKGVDSTLKIQPAKLEDSAVYLCASSLTGPPETQYFGPGTRLLVL.

This clonotype appeared many times. This chain joins TRBV28 and TRBJ2-1; D call uncertain. There are 14 residues in the CDR3. Trimming shortened V by 2 bases and J by 4 bases, and 9 bases separated the two germline ends. Germline CDR1 MDHEN, CDR2 SYDVKM. The CDR3 sequence is CASSLVQSYNEQFF. The CDR3 nucleotides are TGTGCCAGCAGTTTAGTACAGAGTTACAATGAGCAGTTCTTC.

The chain is built from TRBV6-1 and TRBJ1-4; 9 nucleotides align to TRBD1. The germline gives CDR1 MNHNS, CDR2 SASEGT. This CDR3 spans 15 amino acids. V was clipped by 3 bases and J by 6 bases; unmatched bases: 5. In nucleotides, the CDR3 is TGTGCCAGCAGTGAGACCGGGACAGGGTATGAAAAACTGTTTTTT. As protein: CASSETGTGYEKLFF.

There are many counts of this clonotype. The J gene is TRBJ2-5, the V gene TRBV28; 8 bases line up with TRBD2. This CDR3 spans 17 amino acids. CDR1 and CDR2 (germline): MDHEN, SYDVKM. The J segment lost 5 bases and the V segment lost 4 bases, leaving 15 bases of the junction unmatched. This CDR3 reads CASSSLAGPGVWETQYF. DNA for the CDR3: TGTGCCAGCAGTTCCTTAGCGGGGCCCGGAGTATGGGAGACCCAGTACTTC.

V and J are TRBV16 and TRBJ2-7; no reliable D call. CDR3 length: 13 residues. Looked up from germline, CDR1 is KGHSY and CDR2 is FQNENV. V gave up 3 bases and J gave up 2 bases, with 8 bases separating them. In DNA, the CDR3 is TGTGCCAGCAGCCAGACTTTAGCCTACGAGCAGTACTTC. This translates into CASSQTLAYEQYF. Supplemented by reference TRBV16 and TRBJ2-7, the full variable domain reads GEEVAQTPKHLVRGEGQKAKLYCAPIKGHSYVFWYQQVLKNEFKFLISFQNENVFDETGMPKERFSAKCLPNSPCSLEIQATKLEDSAVYFCASSQTLAYEQYFGPGTRLTVT.